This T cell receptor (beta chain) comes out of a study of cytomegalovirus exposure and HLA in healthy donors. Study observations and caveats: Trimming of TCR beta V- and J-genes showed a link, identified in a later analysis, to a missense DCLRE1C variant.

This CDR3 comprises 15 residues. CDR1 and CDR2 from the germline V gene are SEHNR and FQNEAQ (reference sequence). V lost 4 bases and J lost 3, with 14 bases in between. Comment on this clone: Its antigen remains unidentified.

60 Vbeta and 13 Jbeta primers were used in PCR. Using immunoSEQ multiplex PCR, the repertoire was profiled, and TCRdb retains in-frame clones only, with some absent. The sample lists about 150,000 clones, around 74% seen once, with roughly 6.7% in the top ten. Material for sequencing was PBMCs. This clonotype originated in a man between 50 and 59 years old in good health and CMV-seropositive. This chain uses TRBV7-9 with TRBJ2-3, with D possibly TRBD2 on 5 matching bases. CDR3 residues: CASSWRRGSTDTQYF. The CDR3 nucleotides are TGTGCCAGCAGCTGGAGGCGAGGGAGTACAGATACGCAGTATTTT.